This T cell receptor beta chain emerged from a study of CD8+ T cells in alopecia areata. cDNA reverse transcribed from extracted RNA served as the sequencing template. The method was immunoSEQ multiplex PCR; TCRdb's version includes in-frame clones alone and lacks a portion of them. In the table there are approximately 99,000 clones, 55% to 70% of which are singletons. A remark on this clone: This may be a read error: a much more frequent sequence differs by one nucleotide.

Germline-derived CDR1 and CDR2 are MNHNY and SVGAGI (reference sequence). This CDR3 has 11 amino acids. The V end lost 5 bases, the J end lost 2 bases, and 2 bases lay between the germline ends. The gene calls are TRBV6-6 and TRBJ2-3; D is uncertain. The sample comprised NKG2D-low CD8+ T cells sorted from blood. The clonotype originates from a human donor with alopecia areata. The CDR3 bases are TGTGCCAGCAGTCACACAGATACGCAGTATTTT. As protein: CASSHTDTQYF.